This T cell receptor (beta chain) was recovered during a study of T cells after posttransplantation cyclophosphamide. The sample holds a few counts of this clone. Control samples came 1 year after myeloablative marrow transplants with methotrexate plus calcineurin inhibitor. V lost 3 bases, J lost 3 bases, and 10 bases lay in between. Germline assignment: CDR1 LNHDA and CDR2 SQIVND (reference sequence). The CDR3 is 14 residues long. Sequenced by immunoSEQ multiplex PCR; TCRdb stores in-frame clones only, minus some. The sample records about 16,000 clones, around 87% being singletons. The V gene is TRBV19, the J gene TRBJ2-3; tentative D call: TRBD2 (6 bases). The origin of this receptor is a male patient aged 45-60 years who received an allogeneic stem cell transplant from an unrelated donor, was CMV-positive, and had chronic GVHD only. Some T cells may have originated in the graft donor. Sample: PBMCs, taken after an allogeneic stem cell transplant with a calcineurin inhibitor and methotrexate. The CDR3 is CASSIFGSTDTQYF. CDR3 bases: TGTGCCAGTAGTATTTTCGGGAGTACAGATACGCAGTATTTT.